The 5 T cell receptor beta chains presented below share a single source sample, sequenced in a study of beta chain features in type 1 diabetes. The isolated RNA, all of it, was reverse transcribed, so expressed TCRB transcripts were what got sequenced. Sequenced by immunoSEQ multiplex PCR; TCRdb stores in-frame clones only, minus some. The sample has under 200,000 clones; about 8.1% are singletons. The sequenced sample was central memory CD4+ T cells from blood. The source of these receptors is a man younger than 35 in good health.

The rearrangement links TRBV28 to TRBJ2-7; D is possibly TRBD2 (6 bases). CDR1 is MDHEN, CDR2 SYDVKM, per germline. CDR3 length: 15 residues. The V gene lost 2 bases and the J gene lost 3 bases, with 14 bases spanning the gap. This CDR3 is CASSLRGGFYYEQYF. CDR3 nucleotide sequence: TGTGCCAGCAGTTTACGTGGAGGGTTCTACTACGAGCAGTACTTC. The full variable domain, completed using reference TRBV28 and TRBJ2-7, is DVKVTQSSRYLVKRTGEKVFLECVQDMDHENMFWYRQDPGLGLRLIYFSYDVKMKEKGDIPEGYSVSREKKERFSLILESASTNQTSMYLCASSLRGGFYYEQYFGPGTRLTVT.

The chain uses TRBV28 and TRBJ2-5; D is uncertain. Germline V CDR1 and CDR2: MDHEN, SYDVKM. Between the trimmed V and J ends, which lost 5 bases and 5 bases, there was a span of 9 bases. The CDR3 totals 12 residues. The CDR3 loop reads CASSKEWETQYF. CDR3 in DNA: TGTGCCAGCAGTAAAGAGTGGGAGACCCAGTACTTC.

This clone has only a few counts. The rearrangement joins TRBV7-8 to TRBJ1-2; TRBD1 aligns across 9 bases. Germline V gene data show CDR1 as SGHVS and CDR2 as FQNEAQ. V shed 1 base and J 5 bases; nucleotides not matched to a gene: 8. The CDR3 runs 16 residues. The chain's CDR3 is CASSLGGLDRGYGYTF. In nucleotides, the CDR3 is TGTGCCAGCAGCTTAGGGGGTCTGGACAGGGGTTATGGCTACACCTTC.

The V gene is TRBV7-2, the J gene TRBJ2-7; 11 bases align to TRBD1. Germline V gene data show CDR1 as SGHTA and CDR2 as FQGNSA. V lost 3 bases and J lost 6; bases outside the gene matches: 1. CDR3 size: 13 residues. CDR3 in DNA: TGTGCCAGCAGCTTGGGACAGGGGGTCGAGCAGTACTTC. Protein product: CASSLGQGVEQYF.

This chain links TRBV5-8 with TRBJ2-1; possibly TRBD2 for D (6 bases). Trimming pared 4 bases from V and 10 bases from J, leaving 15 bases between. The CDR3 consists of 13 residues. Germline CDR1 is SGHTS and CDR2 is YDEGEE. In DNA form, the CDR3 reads TGTGCCAGCAGCCCCACCGGGACTCGCGAGCAGTTCTTC. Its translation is CASSPTGTREQFF.